This paragraph covers one T cell receptor beta chain sequence. Germline V gives CDR1 LNHDA, CDR2 SQIVND (reference sequence). The CDR3 is made up of 15 amino acids. The germline V and J ends were trimmed by 5 bases and 1 base, with 14 bases remaining between them. Followed longitudinally, the Seattle patients had been enrolled during active infection. This entry comes from a study of blood T cell repertoires in COVID-19. Across the whole study: T cells, B-cell-depleted T cells, or PBMCs supplied cDNA or gDNA.

Per the original methods: The assay estimated nucleated cells by amplifying reference gene primers. This table comes from immunoSEQ multiplex PCR, and its TCRdb copy is limited to in-frame clones, with some not included. Clone size and the V and J calls come from that table; the DNA yielded D and trimming. The table has under 150,000 clones, more than 80% seen once. This chain connects TRBV19 to TRBJ1-1; possible D gene TRBD1, 5 bases. What was sequenced was peripheral blood. The sequence was obtained from a woman aged 60 to 75 with COVID-19, enrolled during active disease. This CDR3 is CASSQGHSSNTEAFF. The CDR3 DNA follows: TGTGCCAGTAGTCAGGGTCATTCCTCGAACACTGAAGCTTTCTTT.